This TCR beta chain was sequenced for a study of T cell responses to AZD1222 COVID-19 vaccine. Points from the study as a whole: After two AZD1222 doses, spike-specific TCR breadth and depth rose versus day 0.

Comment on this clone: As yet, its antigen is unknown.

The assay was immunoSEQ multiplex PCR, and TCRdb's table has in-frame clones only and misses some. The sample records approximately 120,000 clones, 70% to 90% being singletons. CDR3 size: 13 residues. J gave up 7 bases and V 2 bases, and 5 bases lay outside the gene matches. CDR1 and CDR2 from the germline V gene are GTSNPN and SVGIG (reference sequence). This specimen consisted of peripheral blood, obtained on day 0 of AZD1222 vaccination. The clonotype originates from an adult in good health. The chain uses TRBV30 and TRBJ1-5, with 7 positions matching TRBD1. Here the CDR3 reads CAWSTDRIQPQHF. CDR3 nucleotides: TGTGCCTGGAGTACGGACAGGATCCAGCCCCAGCATTTT.